This TCR beta chain was recorded in a study of cytomegalovirus exposure and HLA in healthy donors. Study findings and constraints: Equally common other TCR beta chains were less clonally expanded than HLA-associated ones, a later analysis found. Later, TCR association rates were found to vary by HLA locus, highest for DRB1 and lowest for HLA-C. Indistinguishable V segments, including TRBV6-2 and TRBV6-3, were excluded.

Researchers ran the PCR with 60 Vbeta and 13 Jbeta primers. Libraries were prepared by immunoSEQ multiplex PCR; TCRdb keeps only in-frame clonotypes and omits some of them. The data hold some 180,000 clones, with 77% observed a single time. Turning to this clone: Its matching antigen is unknown.

Germline V lookup: CDR1 SGHKS, CDR2 YYEKEE (reference sequence). Trimming left V 1 base short and J 3 bases short, with 7 bases between. The CDR3 has 13 amino acids. V is TRBV5-5 and J is TRBJ1-2, with D possibly being TRBD1 (5 bases). This TCR derives from a woman aged 60-75 years in good health and CMV-seropositive. The sample consisted of PBMCs. The CDR3 region is CASSLRGDYGYTF. The CDR3 coding sequence is TGTGCCAGCAGCTTGAGGGGTGACTATGGCTACACCTTC. Using reference TRBV5-5 and TRBJ1-2 for the parts outside the CDR3, the full variable domain is DAGVTQSPTHLIKTRGQQVTLRCSPISGHKSVSWYQQVLGQGPQFIFQYYEKEERGRGNFPDRFSARQFPNYSSELNVNALLLGDSALYLCASSLRGDYGYTFGSGTRLTVV.